This T cell receptor (beta chain) was identified in a study of cytomegalovirus exposure and HLA in healthy donors (TCRdb year 2017). With regard to the full study: An earlier analysis of 587 of the donors reported 276 Gb of sequence data and around 100 million unique TCR beta sequences obtained from roughly 170 million T cells. Rather than drawing on any new phenotypic data, the later analysis identified candidate immune exposures from TCR beta sequences and the way those sequences occurred across donors. High-throughput TCR immunosequencing, statistical association of individual TCRs with disease status, and machine learning were combined to predict cytomegalovirus infection status. HLA typing included class I and class II loci at four-digit resolution. About 280 gigabases of sequencing data and some 85 million unique TCR sequences were included in an early release covering 500 to 750 HLA-typed donors. Of the 300 to 500 genotyped donors, over 80% were placed in the genetic ancestry cluster associated with self-reported Caucasian donors. The study profiled the T cell repertoires of hundreds of subjects by immunosequencing and related them to cytomegalovirus serostatus. Every discovery cohort repertoire had been produced on one sequencing platform. Across 398 genotyped donors of the cohort, an average of about 240,000 unique TCR beta nucleotide sequences per donor were sequenced, and 15% to 20% of those sequences were non-productive. The study was designed to test whether signatures of past pathogen exposure could be identified by cataloging public T cell receptors. In an earlier analysis of 587 of the donors, high-throughput TCR beta sequencing was used to judge whether each TCR beta V gene segment behaved as functional or pseudogenic. Because of strong linkage in the cohort, roughly five DR-DQ haplotypes were treated as single units for association and clustering. Typing coverage differed by locus: A, B, C, DRB1 and DQB1 were typed in roughly 629-640 donors, DQA1 in about 500, DPA1 in some 600, and DPB1 in approximately 450. In a later genetic analysis, genome-wide SNP genotypes for about three fifths of the roughly 670 donors were used, and that subset was treated as a discovery cohort. A separate validation cohort of some 130 different subjects was used in addition to the roughly 700-subject first cohort. Donor age, sex, ethnicity and CMV serostatus were compiled alongside the repertoire data. In a later analysis, previously published TCR beta repertoires from about 640 donors were re-analyzed and high-resolution HLA genotyping was added so that TCR occurrence patterns could be studied. Results and caveats for the whole study, not just this receptor: In vitro tests confirmed that a few of the cytomegalovirus-associated TCR beta chains recognize cytomegalovirus antigens. Across donors, most TCR sequences were observed very rarely, whereas some public TCRs were present in many individuals. Roughly uniform sequencing depth across donors was assumed in presence/absence analyses, although this assumption may not hold. The cohort was sequenced for TCR beta chains only, and without alpha or paired-chain data the features that could be detected were limited. Compared with equally common non-associated chains, HLA-associated TCR beta chains in a later analysis were more clonally expanded and had lower generation probabilities. According to a later analysis, TCR association rates differed among HLA loci, with DRB1 alleles showing the most associated TCRs and HLA-C alleles showing the fewest. The study gave a list of 150 to 200 TCR beta chains associated with cytomegalovirus. Because some donors lacked HLA typing at each locus, the association tests relied only on the typed subset. For the cohort, immune exposure information was limited to CMV serostatus. A later genetic analysis associated a missense DCLRE1C variant with V-gene and J-gene trimming of TCR beta chains, and an independent cohort replicated the association. Several of the top co-occurrence clusters appeared to be linked to parvovirus B19, influenza, CMV and Epstein-Barr virus, according to a later analysis. In a later analysis, most CMV-associated TCR beta chains were found to appear HLA-restricted, with HLA associations seemingly driven largely by CMV exposure. Strong co-occurrence of HLA alleles, especially DR and DQ, made assigning TCR associations to individual alleles difficult. Because the 87-base-pair reads could not distinguish some IMGT-functional V segments, including TRBV6-2 and TRBV6-3, those segments were excluded. Because counts were too low, more than 15 rarely observed V segments, including chromosome 9 orphons, were left out of the earlier analysis of 500 to 650 of the donors. According to the authors, the approach could potentially be generalized to other disease states and immunological phenotypes. Cytomegalovirus status was reported to be diagnosed by the classifier with high specificity and sensitivity in both the original and validation cohorts. In an earlier analysis of more than 450 of the donors, most TCR beta V segments were observed in productive rearrangements about 87% or about 30% of the time, broadly matching IMGT annotations. Linkage disequilibrium might explain the correlated functional status among segregating V segments, but an unknown experimental factor could not be excluded. A further reported finding was that TCR beta sequences accurately predicted the HLA-A and HLA-B alleles for most subjects in the first cohort. A later genetic analysis reported fewer N-insertions in productive TCRs among donors in an Asian-associated ancestry cluster than the roughly 620-donor mean. A cluster of highly shared sequence variants was judged likely to be a technical artifact of the sequencing pipeline. Specific HLA alleles were associated with roughly 17,000 TCR beta sequences at a false discovery rate of 0.05 in a later analysis.

A remark on this clone: Its antigen remains unidentified. Base qualities are not provided; no much larger clone lies one nucleotide away.

From the cysteine through the phenylalanine, the CDR3 covers 18 amino acids. Only CDR3 DNA remains: 54 bases, in frame from the first base. The cohort comprised fewer than 700 healthy bone marrow donors. At the time of sampling, every cohort member was nominally healthy, though immune exposures that went unrecorded were likely present. The donor tested CMV seronegative and was one of the 352 seronegative cohort members. A peripheral blood sample was provided by each donor, and peripheral blood mononuclear cells were used for TCR beta sequencing. The Qiagen DNeasy Blood Extraction Kit was used to extract genomic DNA from the blood cell samples. Libraries came from the immunoSEQ multiplex PCR assay. For the multiplex PCR, a mixture combining 60 forward primers for TCR Vbeta segments and 13 reverse primers for TCR Jbeta segments was used. A multiplex PCR assay on genomic DNA amplified the CDR3 region of rearranged TCR beta genes. The Illumina HiSeq System was used to sequence the amplified TCR beta libraries as 87-base-pair reads. Under the source paper's analysis protocol: Across the 600 to 700 repertoires, a later analysis counted around 80 million unique TCR beta chains, some 11 million of which were shared by at least two donors. Raw reads were error-corrected and collapsed into unique sequences by a nearest-neighbor algorithm in which closely related sequences were merged to remove PCR and sequencing errors. V, D and J gene segments were assigned by aligning CDR3 sequences to IMGT reference sequences. For a sequence to be retained, a match of at least six nucleotides was required to both a V gene segment and a J gene segment. Rearrangements were called productive when the CDR3 lacked stop codons and stayed in frame with V and J; all others were non-productive. Following IMGT convention, CDR3 was defined as the stretch from the second conserved V-encoded cysteine to the conserved J-encoded phenylalanine. The earlier analysis of about 560 of the donors excluded any sequence lacking an unambiguous match to a single V gene segment. An earlier analysis of 500 to 600 of the donors classified V segments as functional when productive rearrangements were above 56.7% and as segregating when the standard deviation between donors was above 5%. To diagnose cytomegalovirus status from the catalog of TCR beta chain sequences, a statistical classification framework was built. In a later analysis, TCR nucleotide sequences were compared against IMGT/GENE-DB human TR gene sequences so that V and J genes could be assigned. A later analysis assigned CDR3 sequences and most-parsimonious VDJ recombination scenarios with the TCRdist pipeline. A later analysis defined each TCR beta chain by its CDR3 amino acid sequence plus V-gene family, and excluded reads lacking a unique V-gene family. To address suspected cross-contamination and a sequencing artifact, a later analysis removed roughly 640 highly shared, low-generation-probability nucleotide sequences. A later analysis calculated a clonal expansion index for each public chain from normalized within-repertoire ranks of inferred template counts. In a later analysis, generation probabilities were computed using a VDJ recombination model fitted to out-of-frame rearrangements, and the results were checked against IGoR. A later analysis scored TCR-TCR, TCR-HLA and TCR-CMV co-occurrence with hypergeometric tests, applying a repertoire-size bias correction to TCR pairs. A later analysis estimated false discovery rates by permuting HLA or CMV assignments 20 times. In a later analysis, co-occurring TCRs were grouped using DBSCAN, with TCRdist sequence similarity added in when clustering inside HLA-allele-positive subsets. For co-occurrence clustering, repertoires with fewer than 30,000 or more than 120,000 public chains were excluded, along with four or five repertoires with anomalous nucleotide sharing. TCRdb limited this immuneACCESS table to in-frame rearrangements with V and J called. A share of clones is missing; checked studies link under half to unresolved V genes, and the rest is unexplained. The DNA gave D and trimming, while V, J and clone size come from that table. This sample has some 140,000 clones in its table, and about 80% of those were observed once. The leading ten clones occupy around 3.6% of the sample.

Sequenced material: PBMCs. Recombination joined TRBV1 with TRBJ2-7; the DNA was not used to check the table's D call, TRBD2. TRBV1 is deemed a pseudogene. The clonotype was recovered from a woman aged 40 to 50 in good health and CMV-seronegative. The CDR3 corresponds to CTSSQDTAPSGDPYEQYF. The DNA reads as follows: TGCACCAGCAGCCAAGATACGGCCCCTAGCGGCGACCCCTACGAGCAGTACTTC.